This T cell receptor (beta chain) emerged from a study of CD8 T cells in Susac syndrome. Regarding the study as a whole: The number of Susac-specific public clones found was sixteen in total CD8+ repertoires and about five in CD8+ TEMRA repertoires.

The RNA, roughly 0.45 to 1 ug, was put through reverse transcription using random hexamers. TCRdb fed the immunoSEQ multiplex PCR reads into MiXCR, producing one record per CDR3 protein. The sample has 95,000 to 150,000 distinct CDR3 sequences, 85% to 95% seen once. This clonotype has only one observation. The antigen is not known. The CDR3 runs 13 residues. The J segment lost 7 bases and the V segment lost 3 bases, leaving 8 bases of the junction unmatched. Germline CDR1 is DFQATT and CDR2 is SNEGSKA (reference sequence). The sequencing sample was made of CD8+ T cells from PBMCs. The origin of this receptor is a human donor with Susac syndrome. The genes are TRBV20-1 and TRBJ1-1, with TRBD1 matching over 7 bases. The CDR3 reads CSARARGGGEAFF. The CDR3 DNA sequence: TGCAGTGCTAGGGCAAGAGGGGGCGGTGAAGCTTTCTTT.